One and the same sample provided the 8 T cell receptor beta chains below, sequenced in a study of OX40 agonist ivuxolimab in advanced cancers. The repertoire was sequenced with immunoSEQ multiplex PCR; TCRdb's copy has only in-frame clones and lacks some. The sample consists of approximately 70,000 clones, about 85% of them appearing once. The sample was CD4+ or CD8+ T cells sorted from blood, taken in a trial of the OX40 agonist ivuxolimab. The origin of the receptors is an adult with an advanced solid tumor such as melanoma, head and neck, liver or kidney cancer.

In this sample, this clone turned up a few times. CDR3 in DNA: TGTGCCAGCAGCCCTCAGGGGACCACCCTCTCCTACAATGAGCAGTTCTTC. The encoded protein is CASSPQGTTLSYNEQFF. V and J are TRBV9 and TRBJ2-1, with a weak D call TRBD1 (6 bases). The germline CDR1 and CDR2 sequences are SGDLS and YYNGEE. CDR3 length: 17 amino acids. Trimming left V 4 bases short and J 0 bases short, with 17 bases between.

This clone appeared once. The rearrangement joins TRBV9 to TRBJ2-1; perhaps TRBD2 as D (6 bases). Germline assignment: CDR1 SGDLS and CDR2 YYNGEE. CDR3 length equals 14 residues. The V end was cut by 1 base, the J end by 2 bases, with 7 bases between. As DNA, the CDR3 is TGTGCCAGCAGCGTAACGGGAGCCTACAATGAGCAGTTCTTC. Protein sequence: CASSVTGAYNEQFF.

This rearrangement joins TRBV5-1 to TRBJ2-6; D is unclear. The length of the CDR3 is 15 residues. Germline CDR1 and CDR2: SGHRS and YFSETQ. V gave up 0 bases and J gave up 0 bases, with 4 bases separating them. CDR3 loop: CASSLDDSGANVLTF. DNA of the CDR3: TGCGCCAGCAGCTTGGACGACTCTGGGGCCAACGTCCTGACTTTC.

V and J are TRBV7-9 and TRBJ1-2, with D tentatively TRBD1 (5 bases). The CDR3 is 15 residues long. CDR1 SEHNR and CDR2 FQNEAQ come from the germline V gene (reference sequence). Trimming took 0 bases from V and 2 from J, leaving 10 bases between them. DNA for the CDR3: TGTGCCAGCAGCTTAGCCCAGGGAACCAACTATGGCTACACCTTC. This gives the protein CASSLAQGTNYGYTF.

CDR3 bases: TGCGCCAGCAGCTTGGGGAGAGCGAGGACAGATACGCAGTATTTT. Encoded protein: CASSLGRARTDTQYF. The rearrangement links TRBV5-1 to TRBJ2-3; D unresolved. This CDR3 comprises 15 residues. Germline V gene lookup returns CDR1 SGHRS and CDR2 YFSETQ. V lost 0 bases and J lost 3, with 11 bases in between.

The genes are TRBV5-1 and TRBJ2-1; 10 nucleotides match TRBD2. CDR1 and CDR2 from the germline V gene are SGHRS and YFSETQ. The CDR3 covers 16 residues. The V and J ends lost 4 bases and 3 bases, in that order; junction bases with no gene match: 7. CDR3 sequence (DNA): TGCGCCAGCAGCCAATCCGGGACTAGCGACTACAATGAGCAGTTCTTC. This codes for CASSQSGTSDYNEQFF.

This chain's CDR3 is CATGQSSYNSPLHF. CDR3 coding DNA: TGTGCCACCGGACAGAGCTCCTATAATTCACCCCTCCACTTT. The chain employs TRBV6-5 and TRBJ1-6, with TRBD1 as a possible D gene (6 bases). The CDR3 sequence is 14 residues long. V lost 10 bases and J 0 bases, leaving 10 bases between the germline ends. Looked up from germline, CDR1 is MNHEY and CDR2 is SVGAGI.

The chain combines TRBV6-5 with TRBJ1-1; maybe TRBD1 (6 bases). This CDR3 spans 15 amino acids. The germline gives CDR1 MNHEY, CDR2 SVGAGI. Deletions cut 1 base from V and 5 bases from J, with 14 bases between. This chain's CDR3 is CASSYYGGQGTEAFF. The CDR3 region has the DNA TGTGCCAGCAGTTACTACGGGGGGCAGGGGACTGAAGCTTTCTTT.